This T cell receptor beta chain was sequenced during a study of T cell repertoires in cytomegalovirus infection. Study at large: Recently identified HLA-C-restricted CMV epitopes and well-studied HLA-B-restricted CMV epitopes were used by the study. In public TCR beta signatures, there were indications of both CMV infection and matching HLA type. General study results and limits: People with CMV and the relevant HLA were identified by cumulative public TCR beta family frequency.

In this sample, this clonotype turned up a few times. What it recognizes is unknown. TCRdb reprocessed the reads with MiXCR, giving one entry per CDR3 protein. The sample lists approximately 910,000 distinct CDR3 sequences; roughly 30% were seen once. V lost 6 bases, J lost 2 bases, and 18 bases lay in between. This CDR3 is built from 16 residues. Germline CDR1 and CDR2: LGHNA and YNFKEQ. The TCR comes from a human donor in good health (CMV status not recorded). Some clones in this sample may be carry-over from other donors' samples. The gene calls are TRBV4-2 and TRBJ2-3; D not certain. Specimen: cultured CD8+ T cells from PBMCs, collected from culture after CMV antigen stimulation. CDR3 amino acids: CASRASGTYATDTQYF. In nucleotides, the CDR3 is TGTGCCAGCAGGGCCTCTGGCACCTATGCCACAGATACGCAGTATTTT.